Listed below are T cell receptor beta chains from one sample, sequenced in a study of blood T cell repertoires in COVID-19. The protocol was immunoSEQ multiplex PCR, while the TCRdb copy is restricted to in-frame clones and leaves out a portion. The table records under 300,000 clones, just under 85% of them present only once. Sequencing was performed on peripheral blood. Every receptor here comes from a woman aged 55-75 years with active or convalescent COVID-19. Each CDR3 is given with its conserved first and last residue. D genes are given only for firm matches. Only some rows state a clone size, as once, few, many or a class for expanded clones.

TRBJ1-1 | TRBV30 | NA | NA | CAWSVLTELDTEAFF | TGTGCCTGGAGTGTACTGACAGAGCTAGACACTGAAGCTTTCTTT
TRBJ2-2 | TRBV15 | NA | NA | CATSRGGWGELFF | TGTGCCACCAGCAGAGGAGGATGGGGGGAGCTGTTTTTT
TRBJ1-2 | TRBV7-2 | NA | NA | CASSLDNLAGRAYGYTF | TGTGCCAGCAGCTTAGATAATTTGGCGGGGAGGGCCTATGGCTACACCTTC
TRBJ2-1 | TRBV4-2 | TRBD2 | NA | CASSQTGLARQFF | TGTGCCAGCAGCCAGACCGGACTAGCGAGGCAGTTCTTC
TRBJ2-3 | TRBV30 | NA | once | CAWSAGSEGTDTQYF | TGTGCCTGGAGTGCTGGGAGCGAGGGCACAGATACGCAGTATTTT
TRBJ2-3 | TRBV5-1 | NA | NA | CASSLRGLLITDTQYF | TGCGCCAGCAGCTTAAGGGGACTCCTAATCACAGATACGCAGTATTTT
TRBJ2-3 | TRBV11-3 | TRBD1 | NA | CASSLASPGQGTDTQYF | TGTGCCAGCAGCTTGGCCTCCCCGGGACAGGGAACAGATACGCAGTATTTT
TRBJ2-3 | TRBV19 | TRBD2 | NA | CASSGRLAGGYSTDTQYF | TGTGCCAGTAGTGGAAGACTAGCGGGGGGCTATAGCACAGATACGCAGTATTTT
TRBJ1-3 | TRBV6-5 | NA | NA | CASSYLASSGNTIYF | TGTGCCAGCAGTTACTTGGCCAGCTCTGGAAACACCATATATTTT
TRBJ2-2 | TRBV3-1/TRBV3-2 | NA | NA | CASSQAGELRTGELFF | TGTGCCAGCAGCCAAGCGGGGGAGCTTCGGACCGGGGAGCTGTTTTTT
TRBJ2-7 | TRBV10-1 | NA | NA | CASSEGQTYEQYF | TGCGCCAGCAGTGAGGGCCAAACCTACGAGCAGTACTTC
TRBJ1-2 | TRBV19 | NA | NA | CASSASTRDYGYTF | TGTGCCAGTAGTGCCTCCACGCGGGACTATGGCTACACCTTC
TRBJ2-7 | TRBV14 | TRBD1 | NA | CASSLDRGISYEQYF | TGTGCCAGCAGCTTAGACAGGGGAATATCCTACGAGCAGTACTTC
TRBJ2-1 | TRBV12-3/TRBV12-4 | TRBD2 | NA | CATGTSPYNEQFF | TGTGCCACCGGGACTAGCCCCTACAATGAGCAGTTCTTC
TRBJ1-3 | TRBV10-3 | NA | NA | CAISLREVGRDTIYF | TGTGCCATCAGTCTCAGGGAGGTAGGACGCGACACCATATATTTT
TRBJ1-2 | TRBV19 | NA | once | CASTPVGGYGYTF | TGTGCCAGTACCCCGGTGGGGGGCTATGGCTACACCTTC
TRBJ1-6 | TRBV30 | NA | NA | CAWKAQENSPLHF | TGTGCCTGGAAGGCACAGGAGAATTCACCCCTCCACTTT
TRBJ2-7 | TRBV11-2 | NA | NA | CASSRSGYEQYF | TGTGCCAGCAGCCGAAGCGGCTACGAGCAGTACTTC
TRBJ2-5 | TRBV19 | TRBD1 | NA | CASSSDRDGQETQYF | TGTGCCAGTAGTTCCGACAGGGATGGCCAAGAGACCCAGTACTTC
TRBJ2-2 | TRBV7-6 | NA | NA | CASSLSQAPGELFF | TGTGCCAGCAGCTTATCCCAGGCCCCCGGGGAGCTGTTTTTT
TRBJ1-2 | TRBV5-1 | NA | NA | CASSVWRVGYGYTF | TGCGCCAGCAGCGTCTGGAGGGTGGGCTATGGCTACACCTTC
TRBJ1-6 | TRBV3-1/TRBV3-2 | NA | NA | CASSYGQDSPLHF | TGTGCCAGCAGCTACGGACAAGATTCACCCCTCCACTTT
TRBJ1-6 | TRBV9 | NA | few | CASSVGGDSPLHF | TGTGCCAGCAGCGTTGGGGGGGATTCACCCCTCCACTTT
TRBJ2-3 | TRBV19 | NA | NA | CASSTYSDTQYF | TGTGCCAGTAGTACGTACTCAGATACGCAGTATTTT
TRBJ2-3 | TRBV5-1 | TRBD2 | once | CASSPRTSGGAYPDTQYF | TGCGCCAGCAGCCCTAGGACTAGCGGGGGGGCCTATCCAGATACGCAGTATTTT
TRBJ2-2 | TRBV5-1 | TRBD2 | NA | CASSLTFRNSPRASGIGLFF | TGCGCCAGCAGCTTGACCTTCCGGAACAGCCCCAGGGCTAGCGGGATTGGGCTGTTTTTT
TRBJ2-2 | TRBV4-1 | TRBD2 | NA | CASSLAGDAGELFF | TGCGCCAGCTCGCTAGCGGGAGACGCCGGGGAGCTGTTTTTT
TRBJ1-6 | TRBV11-2 | NA | NA | CASSQEREWSPLHF | TGTGCCAGCAGCCAAGAGAGGGAATGGTCACCCCTCCACTTT
TRBJ2-5 | TRBV19 | TRBD2 | NA | CASSISRGEETQYF | TGTGCCAGTAGTATATCGCGGGGGGAAGAGACCCAGTACTTC
TRBJ2-1 | TRBV7-2 | TRBD2 | NA | CASSRGLAGYNEQFF | TGTGCCAGCAGCCGCGGGCTAGCGGGGTACAATGAGCAGTTCTTC
TRBJ1-5 | TRBV24-1 | NA | NA | CATSDHTEVQPQHF | TGTGCCACCAGTGACCATACGGAGGTTCAGCCCCAGCATTTT
TRBJ1-3 | TRBV10-3 | NA | NA | CAIRPGHSGNTIYF | TGTGCCATCAGGCCAGGGCACTCTGGAAACACCATATATTTT
TRBJ2-5 | TRBV19 | NA | NA | CASSPARQETQYF | TGTGCCAGTAGCCCTGCCCGGCAAGAGACCCAGTACTTC
TRBJ2-7 | TRBV12-3/TRBV12-4 | NA | NA | CASSSVLYEQYF | TGTGCCAGCAGTTCCGTCCTCTACGAGCAGTACTTC
TRBJ2-3 | TRBV10-1 | TRBD2 | NA | CASSSSTSGGIDTQYF | TGCGCCAGCAGTTCCTCGACTAGCGGGGGGATAGATACGCAGTATTTT
TRBJ1-1 | TRBV5-5 | NA | NA | CASSLAGYTEAFF | TGTGCCAGCAGCTTGGCGGGATACACTGAAGCTTTCTTT
TRBJ2-6 | TRBV19 | TRBD2 | few | CASSIVASGRFAGANVLTF | TGTGCCAGTAGTATAGTCGCTAGCGGGAGATTTGCTGGGGCCAACGTCCTGACTTTC
TRBJ1-5 | TRBV2 | TRBD1 | NA | CASSVGTGGRPQHF | TGTGCCAGCAGTGTTGGGACAGGCGGGCGGCCCCAGCATTTT
TRBJ2-2 | TRBV4-1 | TRBD1 | NA | CASSPSDRLPPSSGELFF | TGCGCCAGCAGCCCGTCGGACAGGTTGCCTCCTTCGTCCGGGGAGCTGTTTTTT
TRBJ1-3 | TRBV7-2 | NA | NA | CASSLEGVDSQPSGNTIYF | TGTGCCAGCAGCCTCGAAGGGGTCGACAGTCAACCATCTGGAAACACCATATATTTT
TRBJ1-1 | TRBV28 | NA | NA | CASSGAYTEAFF | TGTGCCAGCAGTGGAGCCTACACTGAAGCTTTCTTT
TRBJ1-1 | TRBV5-4 | TRBD1 | NA | CASSLGAGGPNTEAFF | TGTGCCAGCAGCTTGGGCGCAGGGGGCCCGAACACTGAAGCTTTCTTT
TRBJ2-2 | TRBV7-9 | TRBD1 | NA | CASTRGTAADTGELFF | TGTGCCAGCACCAGAGGGACAGCCGCCGACACCGGGGAGCTGTTTTTT
TRBJ2-3 | TRBV4-1 | TRBD1 | few | CASSQGQGSGDTQYF | TGCGCCAGCAGCCAAGGACAGGGGTCAGGAGATACGCAGTATTTT
TRBJ2-3 | TRBV2 | TRBD2 | NA | CASSPSRTSGGANVKYTQYF | TGTGCCAGCAGCCCCTCAAGGACTAGCGGGGGGGCTAACGTCAAATATACGCAGTATTTT
TRBJ1-4 | TRBV5-1 | NA | NA | CASSGSGDAEKLFF | TGCGCCAGCAGCGGTTCAGGGGATGCTGAAAAACTGTTTTTT
TRBJ1-3 | TRBV7-6 | NA | NA | CASSERGGHGNTIYF | TGTGCCAGCAGCGAGCGGGGGGGCCACGGAAACACCATATATTTT
TRBJ2-1 | TRBV13 | TRBD2 | NA | CASSKTGTSGAGEQFF | TGTGCCAGCAGCAAAACCGGGACTAGCGGGGCTGGTGAGCAGTTCTTC
TRBJ2-7 | TRBV4-2 | TRBD2 | NA | CASSQDLGGAYEQYF | TGTGCCAGCAGCCAAGATCTCGGGGGGGCCTACGAGCAGTACTTC
TRBJ1-4 | TRBV7-9 | TRBD1 | NA | CASSSLDRGARKLFF | TGTGCCAGCAGCTCACTCGACAGGGGAGCCCGAAAACTGTTTTTT
TRBJ2-3 | TRBV9 | TRBD1 | NA | CASSRQGALEDTQYF | TGTGCCAGCAGCCGACAGGGGGCCCTCGAAGATACGCAGTATTTT
TRBJ1-3 | TRBV5-6 | NA | once | CASSFFQGPSGNTIYF | TGTGCCAGCAGCTTTTTTCAGGGCCCCTCTGGAAACACCATATATTTT
TRBJ2-2 | TRBV11-2 | TRBD2 | NA | CASSFFSGDTGELFF | TGTGCCAGCAGCTTTTTTAGCGGGGACACCGGGGAGCTGTTTTTT
TRBJ1-1 | TRBV27 | TRBD1 | NA | CASTPTGLFTEAFF | TGTGCCAGCACCCCGACAGGGCTCTTTACTGAAGCTTTCTTT
TRBJ2-5 | TRBV2 | NA | NA | CASTVAEETQYF | TGTGCCAGCACCGTAGCGGAAGAGACCCAGTACTTC
TRBJ1-6 | TRBV7-9 | NA | NA | CASSARTETNSPLHF | TGTGCCAGCAGCGCGAGGACAGAGACCAATTCACCCCTCCACTTT
TRBJ1-1 | TRBV10-3 | NA | once | CAISAAGAPEAFF | TGTGCCATCAGTGCCGCGGGGGCGCCCGAAGCTTTCTTT
TRBJ2-7 | TRBV5-1 | NA | NA | CASSLGRAYEQYF | TGCGCCAGCAGCCTAGGCAGGGCCTACGAGCAGTACTTC
TRBJ2-5 | TRBV5-5 | NA | NA | CASSRYGEVGETQYF | TGTGCCAGCAGCCGGTACGGGGAAGTCGGAGAGACCCAGTACTTC
TRBJ1-1 | TRBV15 | TRBD1 | few | CATSSRDRGYNTEAFF | TGTGCCACCAGCAGCCGGGACAGGGGTTACAACACTGAAGCTTTCTTT